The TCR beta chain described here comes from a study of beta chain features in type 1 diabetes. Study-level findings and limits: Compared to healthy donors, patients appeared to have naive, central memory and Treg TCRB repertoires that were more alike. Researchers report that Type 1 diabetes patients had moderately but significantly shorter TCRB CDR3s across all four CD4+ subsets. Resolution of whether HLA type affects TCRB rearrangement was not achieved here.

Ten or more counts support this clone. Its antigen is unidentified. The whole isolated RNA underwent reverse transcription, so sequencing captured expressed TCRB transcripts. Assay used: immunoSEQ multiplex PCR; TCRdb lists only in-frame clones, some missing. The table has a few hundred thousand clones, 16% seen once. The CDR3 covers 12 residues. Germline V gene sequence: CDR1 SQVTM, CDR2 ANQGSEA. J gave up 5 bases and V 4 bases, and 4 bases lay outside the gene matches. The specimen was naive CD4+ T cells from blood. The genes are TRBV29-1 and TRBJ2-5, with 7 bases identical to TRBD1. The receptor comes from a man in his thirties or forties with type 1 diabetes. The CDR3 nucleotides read TGCAGCGTTGGAGGGGGCGACGAGACCCAGTACTTC. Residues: CSVGGGDETQYF.